One and the same sample provided the 20 T cell receptor beta chains below, sequenced in a study of T cells in Graves' hyperthyroidism and ophthalmopathy. Amplification of TCR beta CDR3 regions was performed using RNA transcripts as template. A first-round RT-PCR of the TCR CDR3 used the HTBI primer set. TCRdb used MiXCR to reprocess the multiplex PCR reads, holding one entry per CDR3 protein. The sample has a few hundred thousand distinct CDR3 sequences, about 14% seen once. Sequenced input: blood. All receptors derive from a woman in her thirties with Graves' hyperthyroidism that later progressed to Graves' ophthalmopathy.

This clonotype has a count of ten or more. This chain links TRBV20-1 with TRBJ2-1; 9 bases are a match to TRBD1. Germline values: CDR1 DFQATT, CDR2 SNEGSKA (reference sequence). Germline trimming cut 5 bases from V and 4 bases from J; bases unmatched to any gene: 6. The CDR3 runs 14 residues. CDR3 in DNA: TGCAGTGCTGACTGGGACAGGGCGTACAATGAGCAGTTCTTC. Protein product: CSADWDRAYNEQFF.

The chain employs TRBV27 and TRBJ1-2; 7 bases agree with TRBD1. Trimming at V came to 2 bases and at J to 5 bases, leaving 8 bases not matched to a gene. This CDR3 has 15 amino acids. From germline, CDR1 is MNHEY and CDR2 SMNVEV (reference sequence). CDR3 nucleotide sequence: TGTGCCAGCAGTTTACGGGGGACAGTCGGGTATGGCTACACCTTC. It codes for CASSLRGTVGYGYTF.

This clonotype has at least ten counts. The chain recombines TRBV27 with TRBJ2-5; TRBD2 aligns across 10 bases. The CDR3 has 16 residues. The ends lost 5 bases at V and 5 bases at J; junction bases unmatched: 11. The germline V gene encodes CDR1 MNHEY and CDR2 SMNVEV (reference sequence). The CDR3 sequence: CASSPLAGGGRETQYF. CDR3 bases: TGTGCCAGCAGTCCCTTAGCGGGAGGAGGCCGGGAGACCCAGTACTTC.

This clonotype was counted only a few times. The chain links TRBV12-3 or TRBV12-4 to TRBJ2-7; 10 positions match TRBD1. The length of the CDR3 is 19 residues. J was trimmed by 1 base and V by 4 bases; bases with no gene match: 16. This chain's CDR3 is CASSYSPGQGYMDSYEQYF. Written as DNA, the CDR3 is TGTGCCAGCAGTTACAGCCCGGGACAGGGGTATATGGATTCCTACGAGCAGTACTTC.

There are many counts of this clonotype. V gene TRBV29-1 combines with J gene TRBJ1-2, with 8 bases that match TRBD1. Germline V gene sequence: CDR1 SQVTM, CDR2 ANQGSEA. The CDR3 loop spans 15 amino acids. V trimming: 8 bases; J trimming: 0 bases; junction bases outside the gene matches: 11. The DNA for the CDR3 is TGCAGCACCAACACAGGGGGACACTCTAACTATGGCTACACCTTC. Amino acids: CSTNTGGHSNYGYTF. Together with reference TRBV29-1 and TRBJ1-2, the CDR3 gives the full variable domain: SAVISQKPSRDICQRGTSLTIQCQVDSQVTMMFWYRQQPGQSLTLIATANQGSEATYESGFVIDKFPISRPNLTFSTLTVSNMSPEDSSIYLCSTNTGGHSNYGYTFGSGTRLTVV.

This clonotype was counted at least ten times. V and J are TRBV3-1 and TRBJ2-7, with 8 bases identical to TRBD2. CDR3 size: 17 residues. J gave up 2 bases and V 4 bases, and 13 bases lay outside the gene matches. Germline values: CDR1 LGHDT, CDR2 YNNKEL (reference sequence). The CDR3 protein is CASSPSGVLAGTYEQYF. Written as DNA, the CDR3 is TGTGCCAGCAGCCCCTCAGGCGTGCTAGCGGGTACCTACGAGCAGTACTTC.

V and J are TRBV29-1 and TRBJ1-4; D is perhaps TRBD1 (6 bases). Trimming took 5 bases from V and 6 from J, leaving 13 bases between them. From germline, CDR1 is SQVTM and CDR2 ANQGSEA. This CDR3 has 13 amino acids. As DNA, the CDR3 is TGCAGCGTTTTTCGGACAGACGATGAAAAACTGTTTTTT. Protein product: CSVFRTDDEKLFF.

This clonotype has a count of ten or more. The chain joins TRBV2 to TRBJ2-2; no clear D. The V gene's germline CDR1 is SNHLY and CDR2 FYNNEI. The CDR3 is 14 amino acids. The germline V and J ends were trimmed by 5 bases and 1 base, with 8 bases remaining between them. The CDR3 bases are TGTGCCAGCAGTAGAGACCAGAACACCGGGGAGCTGTTTTTT. Protein: CASSRDQNTGELFF.

J is TRBJ2-7 and V is TRBV15, with D unclear. V lost 0 bases and J lost 7, with 7 bases in between. Per germline, CDR1 LNHNV and CDR2 YYDKDF (reference sequence). This CDR3 spans 12 amino acids. CDR3 residues: CATSRDQLEQYF. The CDR3 DNA reads TGTGCCACCAGCAGAGATCAGTTGGAGCAGTACTTC.

The chain has TRBV5-1 and TRBJ1-1; D gene ambiguous. The CDR3 spans 14 residues. CDR1 and CDR2 from the germline V gene are SGHRS and YFSETQ. Between the trimmed V and J ends, which lost 4 bases and 5 bases, there was a span of 15 bases. The chain's CDR3 is CASSPTTRVTEAFF. CDR3 DNA sequence: TGCGCCAGCAGCCCGACAACCAGAGTGACTGAAGCTTTCTTT.

This clonotype was recorded at least ten times. The chain links TRBV20-1 to TRBJ1-1; D not resolved. The V end was cut by 0 bases, the J end by 3 bases, with 5 bases between. The CDR3 sequence is 12 residues long. The germline CDR1 and CDR2 sequences are DFQATT and SNEGSKA (reference sequence). In DNA form, the CDR3 reads TGCAGTGCTAGAGAGAGGGACACTGAAGCTTTCTTT. Its protein is CSARERDTEAFF.

CDR3 region: CASSPELGGNEQFF. CDR3 coding DNA: TGTGCCAGCTCACCAGAACTAGGAGGCAATGAGCAGTTCTTC. V and J are TRBV18 and TRBJ2-1; D possibly corresponds to TRBD2 (5 bases). V lost 2 bases, J lost 6 bases, and 11 bases lay in between. Looked up from germline, CDR1 is KGHSH and CDR2 is LQKENI. The CDR3 is 14 amino acids.

For the CDR3, the DNA is TGCGCCAGCAGCCATTGGACAGGGAACCAAGAGACCCAGTACTTC. Translation: CASSHWTGNQETQYF. The chain has TRBV4-1 and TRBJ2-5, with 8 positions matching TRBD1. The CDR3 runs 15 residues. V dropped 3 bases and J dropped 0; count of bases not matched to a gene: 3. Germline values: CDR1 MGHRA, CDR2 YSYEKL.

This clonotype occurred many times. The chain employs TRBV10-3 and TRBJ2-1; D is undetermined. This CDR3 is built from 15 residues. From germline, CDR1 is ENHRY and CDR2 SYGVKD. Trimming removed 2 bases at V and 0 bases at J, with 8 bases between. DNA of the CDR3: TGTGCCATCAGTGAGCCGCTCGGCTCCTACAATGAGCAGTTCTTC. It translates to CAISEPLGSYNEQFF.

In this sample, this clonotype turned up many times. The CDR3 sequence: CSAKTQTDTQYF. The CDR3, as DNA: TGCAGTGCTAAGACACAGACAGATACGCAGTATTTT. This chain uses TRBV20-1 with TRBJ2-3; D gene ambiguous. This CDR3 has 12 amino acids. The V gene lost 4 bases and the J gene lost 3 bases, with 8 bases spanning the gap. The germline V gene has CDR1 DFQATT and CDR2 SNEGSKA (reference sequence).

The rearrangement uses TRBV4-1 and TRBJ1-5; 9 bases match TRBD1. CDR1 and CDR2 (germline): MGHRA, YSYEKL. The J segment lost 3 bases and the V segment lost 3 bases, leaving 6 bases of the junction unmatched. This CDR3 spans 16 amino acids. CDR3 nucleotides: TGCGCCAGCAGCCACCCCGACAGGGGGATCAATCAGCCCCAGCATTTT. It is translated as CASSHPDRGINQPQHF.

At least ten counts were recorded for this clonotype. The rearrangement joins TRBV12-3 or TRBV12-4 to TRBJ1-6, with D possibly being TRBD1 (5 bases). The CDR3 covers 14 residues. Trimming took 3 bases from V and 10 from J, leaving 13 bases between them. The CDR3 sequence: CASSLGEGYSPLHF. The DNA for the CDR3 is TGTGCCAGCAGTTTGGGGGAAGGGTACTCACCCCTCCACTTT.

This clonotype showed up many times. This chain links TRBV19 with TRBJ1-5; no clear D. The V end lost 4 bases, the J end lost 5 bases, and 15 bases lay between the germline ends. The CDR3 runs 15 residues. The V gene's germline CDR1 is LNHDA and CDR2 SQIVND (reference sequence). In nucleotides, the CDR3 is TGTGCCAGTAGTACTGGGAGATCAGCGTATCAGCCCCAGCATTTT. Translating gives CASSTGRSAYQPQHF.

This clonotype came up many times. The V and J genes are TRBV6-1 and TRBJ2-7; 9 positions match TRBD1. Germline CDR1 reads MNHNS; CDR2 reads SASEGT. The CDR3 is 16 amino acids. The trim removed 5 bases at V and 6 bases at J, leaving 14 bases unmatched. CDR3 coding DNA: TGTGCCAGCAGTCCACTACCCGGGACAGGGTCACCCGAGCAGTACTTC. It codes for CASSPLPGTGSPEQYF.

This clonotype was seen a handful of times. This chain links TRBV5-8 with TRBJ2-5; 12 bases line up with TRBD1. The CDR3 consists of 15 residues. Germline CDR1 is SGHTS and CDR2 is YDEGEE. V lost 4 bases to trimming and J lost 5 bases; unmatched junction nucleotides: 6. DNA of the CDR3: TGTGCCAGCAGCCCGGGACAGGGGGCTTGGGAGACCCAGTACTTC. Residues: CASSPGQGAWETQYF.